This entry lists 12 T cell receptor beta chains sequenced from one sample in a study of STAT5B mutations in CD4+ large granular lymphocyte leukemia. Clones were sequenced by immunoSEQ multiplex PCR, and TCRdb holds only the in-frame ones, with some missing. This table holds 25,000 to 35,000 clones, approximately 74% found once. Sequencing used CD4+ T cells from blood buffy coats. The receptors shown here come from a human donor in good health.

This clone came up a few times. The J gene is TRBJ1-1, the V gene TRBV11-3; D is undetermined. Trimming took off 8 bases at V and 3 bases at J, with 4 bases between the two ends. The CDR3 contains 10 residues. Germline assignment: CDR1 SGHNT and CDR2 YENEEA. The CDR3 loop reads CASGDTEAFF. As DNA, the CDR3 is TGTGCCAGCGGAGACACTGAAGCTTTCTTT.

This clone is a singleton in its sample. This rearrangement joins TRBV7-6 to TRBJ1-6, with D uncertain. The CDR3 has 13 residues. Germline values: CDR1 SGHVS, CDR2 FNYEAQ. With 1 base removed from V and 9 bases from J, the gap between germline ends came to 7 bases. CDR3 amino acids: CASSLGRRSPLHF. DNA for the CDR3: TGTGCCAGCAGCTTAGGGAGACGTTCACCCCTCCACTTT. Full variable domain (outside the CDR3, taken from reference TRBV7-6 and TRBJ1-6): GAGVSQSPRYKVTKRGQDVALRCDPISGHVSLYWYRQALGQGPEFLTYFNYEAQQDKSGLPNDRFSAERPEGSISTLTIQRTEQRDSAMYRCASSLGRRSPLHFGNGTRLTVT.

The chain has TRBV19 and TRBJ1-6; no clear D. This CDR3 comprises 18 residues. The germline V gene has CDR1 LNHDA and CDR2 SQIVND (reference sequence). Trimming removed 5 bases at V and 2 bases at J, with 19 bases between. As DNA, the CDR3 is TGTGCCAGTAGTTTCTGCGGTGGACCCGCGCCCTATAATTCACCCCTCCACTTT. It is translated as CASSFCGGPAPYNSPLHF.

The chain employs TRBV30 and TRBJ1-5, with TRBD1 identical over 11 bases. Germline trimming cut 4 bases from V and 4 bases from J; bases unmatched to any gene: 6. CDR3 size: 15 residues. Germline lookup yields CDR1 GTSNPN and CDR2 SVGIG (reference sequence). The CDR3 loop is CAWNSGTGGNQPQHF. In DNA, the CDR3 is TGTGCCTGGAACTCCGGGACAGGGGGTAATCAGCCCCAGCATTTT.

V gene TRBV15 combines with J gene TRBJ2-2, with 8 bases matching TRBD1. Germline CDR1 LNHNV, CDR2 YYDKDF (reference sequence). V was pared by 3 bases and J by 3 bases, with 15 bases of the junction left unmatched. This CDR3 is 19 amino acids long. The CDR3 DNA is TGTGCCACCAGCAGCCTTTACAGGGGGTGGGTAGAGGACACCGGGGAGCTGTTTTTT. It encodes CATSSLYRGWVEDTGELFF.

The chain is built from TRBV5-4 and TRBJ2-7, with 11 bases identical to TRBD2. J was trimmed by 2 bases and V by 4 bases; bases with no gene match: 8. The CDR3 is made up of 16 amino acids. CDR1 is SGHNT, CDR2 YYREEE, per germline (reference sequence). The CDR3 loop reads CASSHATSGATYEQYF. The CDR3 bases are TGTGCCAGCAGCCACGCGACTAGCGGGGCGACCTACGAGCAGTACTTC.

The chain links TRBV21-1 to TRBJ2-7; the table gives TRBD2 as D, unverified against the DNA. TRBV21-1 constitutes a pseudogene. The CDR3 loop spans 12 amino acids. The chain's CDR3 is CASISTLGEQYF. For the CDR3, the DNA is TGTGCCAGCATCTCTACCCTAGGCGAGCAGTACTTC.

The rearrangement uses TRBV7-2 and TRBJ1-3, with D uncertain. CDR3 length: 17 amino acids. Germline CDR1 SGHTA, CDR2 FQGNSA. V lost 0 bases to trimming and J lost 3 bases, with 15 bases between them. This CDR3 is CASSLAAGPRNGNTIYF. The CDR3 DNA reads TGTGCCAGCAGCTTAGCCGCCGGGCCCCGCAATGGAAACACCATATATTTT.

The V and J genes are TRBV11-1 and TRBJ1-1; the match to TRBD1 covers 7 bases. Germline values: CDR1 SGHAT, CDR2 FQDESV (reference sequence). Trimming at V came to 5 bases and at J to 7 bases, leaving 13 bases not matched to a gene. The CDR3 is made up of 15 amino acids. DNA for the CDR3: TGTGCCAGCAGCCTCGGGACAGCCCTTGGGAGTGAAGCTTTCTTT. It specifies CASSLGTALGSEAFF.

The count of this clone is one. The gene calls are TRBV10-3 and TRBJ1-5; 7 nucleotides match TRBD1. CDR3 size: 15 residues. The junction had 9 bases not matched to a gene; V was cut back by 10 bases and J by 0 bases. The germline V gene has CDR1 ENHRY and CDR2 SYGVKD. The CDR3: CATAPTGDSNQPQHF. The CDR3 DNA follows: TGTGCCACCGCGCCAACAGGGGATAGCAATCAGCCCCAGCATTTT.

This chain uses TRBV5-6 with TRBJ1-5; 7 nucleotides align to TRBD1. The CDR3 has 16 amino acids. Trimming at V came to 4 bases and at J to 0 bases, leaving 7 bases not matched to a gene. CDR1 is SGHDT, CDR2 YYEEEE, per germline. CDR3 in amino acids: CASSVRGQYSNQPQHF. CDR3 coding DNA: TGTGCCAGCAGCGTAAGGGGACAGTATAGCAATCAGCCCCAGCATTTT. Together with reference TRBV5-6 and TRBJ1-5, the CDR3 gives the full variable domain: DAGVTQSPTHLIKTRGQQVTLRCSPKSGHDTVSWYQQALGQGPQFIFQYYEEEERQRGNFPDRFSGHQFPNYSSELNVNALLLGDSALYLCASSVRGQYSNQPQHFGDGTRLSIL.

The rearrangement links TRBV10-3 to TRBJ2-3, with 10 bases lining up with TRBD1. Per the germline V gene, CDR1 is ENHRY and CDR2 is SYGVKD. This CDR3 contains 18 residues. Trimming removed 0 bases from V and 4 bases from J; junction bases left unmatched: 10. CDR3 sequence reads: CAISESGGQGFPPDTQYF. CDR3 DNA sequence: TGTGCCATCAGTGAGTCGGGGGGACAGGGGTTCCCACCAGATACGCAGTATTTT.